The present entry profiles one TCR beta chain with its context. Its antigen is unidentified. V lost 1 base to trimming and J lost 6 bases, with 10 bases between them. Germline V gene data show CDR1 as GTSNPN and CDR2 as SVGIG (reference sequence). The CDR3 contains 13 residues. These data originate in a study of beta chain features in type 1 diabetes. The isolated RNA, all of it, was reverse transcribed, so expressed TCRB transcripts were what got sequenced. TCRdb keeps only in-frame clones here, not all; method: immunoSEQ multiplex PCR. The table has 40,000 to 50,000 clones, around 63% seen once. The study, taken as a whole, reports: PCR might pick shorter templates more often, in the same way for patients and controls. Diminished insertions and augmented deletions at VDJ junctions characterized type 1 diabetes patients. Moderately but significantly shorter TCRB CDR3s were found in Type 1 diabetes patients in all four CD4+ subsets.

The sequence was obtained from a man aged 30 to 39 with type 1 diabetes. Some clones in this sample may be carry-over from other donors' samples. The sample was Tregs from blood. V usage is TRBV30 and J usage is TRBJ1-5; no definite D call. CDR3 sequence (DNA): TGTGCCTGGAGTGGGCAGGTGGGTCAGCCCCAGCATTTT. Its protein product is CAWSGQVGQPQHF.